Listed here are 9 T cell receptor beta chains from one sample, sequenced in a study of CD8 T cells in Susac syndrome. A quantity of about 0.5 to 1 ug RNA underwent reverse transcription using random hexamers. MiXCR, applied by TCRdb to the immunoSEQ multiplex PCR reads, yields one record per CDR3 protein. Of approximately 230,000 distinct CDR3 sequences in the sample, around 93% were seen once. Sequencing input: CD4+ T cells from PBMCs. Receptors originate from a human donor with multiple sclerosis.

This chain links TRBV18 with TRBJ2-7, with 10 bases identical to TRBD1. Germline V gene lookup returns CDR1 KGHSH and CDR2 LQKENI. The CDR3 spans 15 residues. Trimming removed 3 bases from V and 4 bases from J; junction bases left unmatched: 6. The CDR3 nucleotides read TGTGCCAGCTCACCGGGACAGGGGCACCATTACGAGCAGTACGTC. Its translation is CASSPGQGHHYEQYV.

V gene TRBV7-3 combines with J gene TRBJ2-1, with a tentative D call TRBD2 (7 bases). The CDR3 loop spans 15 amino acids. Germline V gives CDR1 SGHTA, CDR2 FQGTGA. The germline V and J ends were trimmed by 2 bases and 9 bases, with 17 bases remaining between them. CDR3 in amino acids: CASSLVGGARGEQFF. The CDR3 DNA is TGTGCCAGCAGCTTAGTGGGGGGGGCCCGCGGTGAGCAGTTCTTC.

This clonotype was seen only once. The rearrangement joins TRBV15 to TRBJ2-1; possible D gene TRBD2, 7 bases. Deletions cut 5 bases from V and 5 bases from J, with 25 bases between. Germline V gene lookup returns CDR1 LNHNV and CDR2 YYDKDF (reference sequence). This CDR3 is 18 amino acids long. As DNA, the CDR3 is TGTGCCACCAGCCGAAGAGGAAGGGGGAGGGTCCCCCACAATGAGCAGTTCTTC. Translation: CATSRRGRGRVPHNEQFF.

The rearrangement links TRBV3-1 to TRBJ1-1; tentatively, D is TRBD1 (5 bases). The germline V gene has CDR1 LGHDT and CDR2 YNNKEL (reference sequence). V shed 4 bases and J shed 1 base, with 13 bases lying between them. The CDR3 has 15 amino acids. This CDR3 is CASSPRLGGNTEAFF. Written as DNA, the CDR3 is TGTGCCAGCAGCCCACGTCTGGGGGGGAACACTGAAGCTTTCTTT.

V is TRBV4-1 and J is TRBJ1-5; the match to TRBD1 covers 9 bases. The CDR3 spans 16 residues. The J segment lost 4 bases and the V segment lost 1 base, leaving 5 bases of the junction unmatched. In germline, CDR1 is MGHRA, CDR2 YSYEKL. The CDR3 spells CASSQAGTGRNQPQHF. The CDR3 DNA is TGCGCCAGCAGCCAAGCCGGGACAGGGCGGAATCAGCCCCAGCATTTT.

The rearrangement joins TRBV5-4 to TRBJ2-7; no definite D call. The CDR3 covers 14 residues. CDR1 is SGHNT, CDR2 YYREEE, per germline (reference sequence). V was cut by 0 bases and J by 4 bases, with 11 bases left in between. Written as DNA, the CDR3 is TGTGCCAGCAGCTTGGGTCCTTTGGGGTACGAGCAGTACGTC. It specifies CASSLGPLGYEQYV.

J is TRBJ2-5 and V is TRBV6-1, with TRBD2 matching over 8 bases. The germline CDR1 and CDR2 sequences are MNHNS and SASEGT. The trim removed 5 bases at V and 1 base at J, leaving 12 bases unmatched. The CDR3 has 17 amino acids. The CDR3 protein is CASSQPPRGALQETQYF. CDR3 bases: TGTGCCAGCAGTCAGCCCCCGCGGGGGGCTCTCCAAGAGACCCAGTACTTC.

The V call is TRBV30, the J call TRBJ1-5; maybe TRBD1 (5 bases). Germline V gene sequence: CDR1 GTSNPN, CDR2 SVGIG (reference sequence). The CDR3 runs 14 residues. Trimming left V 1 base short and J 5 bases short, with 12 bases between. The CDR3 spells CAWSGNRPHQPQHF. The CDR3, as DNA: TGTGCCTGGAGTGGGAACAGGCCCCATCAGCCCCAGCATTTT.

J is TRBJ2-5 and V is TRBV5-1; possible D gene TRBD2, 5 bases. The CDR3 covers 12 residues. V lost 1 base and J lost 7, with 8 bases in between. CDR1 is SGHRS, CDR2 YFSETQ, per germline. CDR3 bases: TGCGCCAGCAGCTTGCGGGGTCGGACCCAGTACTTC. It is translated as CASSLRGRTQYF.